This T cell receptor (beta chain) comes out of a study of blood T cell repertoires in COVID-19. Study information: The cDNA or gDNA used as material had been derived from T cells, B-cell-depleted T cells, or PBMCs.

In the authors' workflow: Nucleated cell number was recorded as an estimate derived from reference gene primer amplification. TCRdb keeps only in-frame clones here, not all; method: immunoSEQ multiplex PCR. D and trimming were read from the DNA, whereas the V and J calls and clone size are those reported in that table. This table has 110,000 to 150,000 clones, 65% to 80% appearing once. Germline-derived CDR1 and CDR2 are SGHTA and FQGNSA. V was pared by 8 bases and J by 2 bases, with 5 bases of the junction left unmatched. The CDR3 consists of 15 residues. The chain couples TRBV7-2 to TRBJ1-5; TRBD1 aligns across 11 bases. The clonotype comes from a man aged 55 to 70 with acute or convalescent COVID-19. The sequenced material came from peripheral blood. This CDR3 reads CASADRGQGNQPQHF. The CDR3, as DNA: TGTGCCAGCGCGGACAGGGGGCAAGGCAATCAGCCCCAGCATTTT.